This TCR beta chain was identified in a study of OX40 agonist ivuxolimab in advanced cancers. Regarding the complete study: Ivuxolimab was an agonistic, fully human IgG2 monoclonal antibody directed against OX40 (CD134), a costimulatory receptor. Intravenous ivuxolimab was administered to patients every 2 weeks at six dose levels: 0.01, 0.1, 0.3, 1.5, 3 and 10 mg/kg. Peripheral TCRbeta sequencing was intended to test whether TCR sequence diversity was altered and clonal T-cell expansion was caused by ivuxolimab. The monotherapy dose-escalation portion (N ≈ 56 patients) of the phase I ivuxolimab trial is reported in the paper. In the dose-escalation cohort, 82.7% of patients were male, and the mean age was approximately 60 years, with a range of roughly 20 to 85. Partial responses occurred in three dose-escalation patients, of whom one had hepatocellular carcinoma and two had cutaneous melanoma. Prior anti-PD-1, anti-PD-L1 or anti-CTLA-4 therapy was permitted, and checkpoint inhibitors had been received by under 50% of dose-escalation patients. Among the 50 to 55 dose-escalation patients, 19 had hepatocellular carcinoma, approximately 15 melanoma, 9 renal cell carcinoma and 9 head and neck cancer.

Study-level results and caveats: Low levels of normalized T-cell clonal expansion were also shown by some nonresponding patients. Antigen specificity was not determined for the clonally expanded peripheral T cells. At doses from 0.1 to 3.0 mg/kg, clonal expansion was seen in both CD4+ and CD8+ blood T cells between baseline and week 6. After ivuxolimab, expanded clones were on average more numerous among CD8+ T cells than among CD4+ T cells. In the 0.1-3.0 mg/kg groups, partial responders had among the lowest normalized peripheral clonal expansion, particularly in CD8+ T cells.

This clone was seen just once. Its target antigen remains unknown. Per-nucleotide qualities are absent, and no much larger clonotype sits a single base away. At the junction V is shortened by 4 bases and J by 7 bases; bases outside the gene matches: 4. The CDR3 goes from the cysteine to the phenylalanine over 14 residues. The read is trimmed to its CDR3 DNA, 42 bases read in frame from base 1. In the germline V gene, CDR1 corresponds to SGHTA and CDR2 to FQGNSA. Genomic DNA was extracted from sorted cells for sequencing of the TCRbeta CDR3 region. The immunoSEQ Assay was used for sequencing of TCRbeta CDR3 regions. This immuneACCESS table, as held by TCRdb, lists in-frame sequences with V and J called but not all clones. Of the missing ones, under half trace to an unresolved V gene in checked studies; the others have no known cause. This sample lists some 60,000 clones; 84% were detected once. Roughly 1.9% of the sample is in the top ten clones.

Patients with a history of autoimmune disease or receiving systemic immunosuppression were excluded from the trial. Peripheral blood for TCR sequencing was collected from all dose cohorts at baseline, on cycle 4 day 1, and on cycle 7 day 1. Samples were obtained from an open-label, multicenter, first-in-human phase I dose-escalation trial of ivuxolimab. Adults with locally advanced or metastatic head and neck squamous cell, hepatocellular, melanoma or renal cell carcinoma were enrolled in the trial. Before TCR sequencing, CD4+ T cells and CD8+ T cells were sorted from peripheral blood as separate populations.

The sample in question was CD4+ or CD8+ T cells sorted from blood, obtained in a trial of the OX40 agonist ivuxolimab. This receptor chain uses TRBV7-2 and TRBJ2-1, with 10 central nucleotides matching TRBD1. The source of this sequence is an adult with an advanced solid tumor such as melanoma, head and neck, liver or kidney cancer. The CDR3 reads as follows: CASSSDRGANEQFF. The DNA sequence is TGTGCCAGCAGCTCGGACAGGGGGGCGAATGAGCAGTTCTTC.